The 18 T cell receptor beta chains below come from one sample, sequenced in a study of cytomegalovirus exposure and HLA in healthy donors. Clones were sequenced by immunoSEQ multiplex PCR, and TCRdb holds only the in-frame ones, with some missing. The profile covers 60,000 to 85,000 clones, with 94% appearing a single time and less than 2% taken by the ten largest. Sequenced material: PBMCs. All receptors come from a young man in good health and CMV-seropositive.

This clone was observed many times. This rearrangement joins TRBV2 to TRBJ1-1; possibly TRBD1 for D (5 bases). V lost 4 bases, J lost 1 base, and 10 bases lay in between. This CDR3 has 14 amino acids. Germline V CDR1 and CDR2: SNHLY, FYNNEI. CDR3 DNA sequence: TGTGCCAGCAGTGTTGAAGGACAGAACACTGAAGCTTTCTTT. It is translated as CASSVEGQNTEAFF.

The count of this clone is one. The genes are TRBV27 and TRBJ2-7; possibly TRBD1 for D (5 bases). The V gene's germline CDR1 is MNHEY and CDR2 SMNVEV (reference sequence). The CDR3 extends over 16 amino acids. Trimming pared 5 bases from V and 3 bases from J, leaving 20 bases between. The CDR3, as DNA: TGTGCCAGCAGTCCGCCAAGGGGTCCACTAAACTACGAGCAGTACTTC. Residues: CASSPPRGPLNYEQYF.

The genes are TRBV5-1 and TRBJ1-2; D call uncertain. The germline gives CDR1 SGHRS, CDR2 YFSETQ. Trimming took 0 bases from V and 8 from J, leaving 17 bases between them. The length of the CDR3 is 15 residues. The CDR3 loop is CASSLDGVTSGGYTF. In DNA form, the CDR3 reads TGCGCCAGCAGCTTGGACGGGGTTACCTCGGGAGGCTACACCTTC.

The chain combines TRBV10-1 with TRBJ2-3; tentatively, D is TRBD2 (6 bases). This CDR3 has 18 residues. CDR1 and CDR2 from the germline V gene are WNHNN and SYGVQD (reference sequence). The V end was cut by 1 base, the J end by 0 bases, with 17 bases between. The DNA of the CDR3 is TGCGCCAGCAGTGAGTTAGTAACTGATGGGACTAGCACAGATACGCAGTATTTT. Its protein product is CASSELVTDGTSTDTQYF.

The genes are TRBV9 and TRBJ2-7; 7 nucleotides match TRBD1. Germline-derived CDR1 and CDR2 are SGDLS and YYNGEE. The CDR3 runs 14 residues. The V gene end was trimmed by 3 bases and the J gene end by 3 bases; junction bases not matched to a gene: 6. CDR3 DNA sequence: TGTGCCAGCAGCGGCCAGGGGGTCGGCTACGAGCAGTACTTC. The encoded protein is CASSGQGVGYEQYF.

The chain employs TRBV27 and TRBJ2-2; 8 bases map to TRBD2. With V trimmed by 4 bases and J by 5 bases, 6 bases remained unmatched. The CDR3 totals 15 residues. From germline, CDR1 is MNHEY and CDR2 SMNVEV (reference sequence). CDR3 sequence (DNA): TGTGCCAGCAGTTCAAGCGGGAGATATACCGGGGAGCTGTTTTTT. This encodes CASSSSGRYTGELFF.

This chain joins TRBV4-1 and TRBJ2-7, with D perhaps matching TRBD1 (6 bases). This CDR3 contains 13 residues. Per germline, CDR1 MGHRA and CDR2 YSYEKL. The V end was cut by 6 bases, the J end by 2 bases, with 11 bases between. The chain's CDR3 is CASREDRTYEQYF. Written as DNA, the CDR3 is TGCGCCAGCAGAGAGGACAGAACCTACGAGCAGTACTTC.

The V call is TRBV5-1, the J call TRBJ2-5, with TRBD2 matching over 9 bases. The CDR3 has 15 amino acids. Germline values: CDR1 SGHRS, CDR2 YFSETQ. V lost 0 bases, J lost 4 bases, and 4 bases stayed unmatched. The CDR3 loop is CASSLAGTSLETQYF. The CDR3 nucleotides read TGCGCCAGCAGCTTGGCCGGGACTAGCCTAGAGACCCAGTACTTC.

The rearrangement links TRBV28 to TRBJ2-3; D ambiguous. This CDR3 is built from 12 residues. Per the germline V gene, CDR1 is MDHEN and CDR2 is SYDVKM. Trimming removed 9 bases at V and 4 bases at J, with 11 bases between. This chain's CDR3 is CASNAASDTQYF. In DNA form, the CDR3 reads TGTGCCAGTAACGCAGCGTCAGATACGCAGTATTTT.

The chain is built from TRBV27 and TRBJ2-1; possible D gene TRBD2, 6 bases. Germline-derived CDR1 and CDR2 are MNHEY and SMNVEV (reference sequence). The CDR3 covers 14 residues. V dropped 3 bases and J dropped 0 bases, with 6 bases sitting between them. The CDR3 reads CASSLGLSYNEQFF. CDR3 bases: TGTGCCAGCAGTTTGGGACTCTCCTACAATGAGCAGTTCTTC.

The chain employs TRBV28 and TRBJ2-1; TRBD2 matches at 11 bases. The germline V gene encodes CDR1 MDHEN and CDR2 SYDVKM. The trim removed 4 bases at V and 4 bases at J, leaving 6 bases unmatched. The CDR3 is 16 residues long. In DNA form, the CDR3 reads TGTGCCAGCAGTTCCCAGACTAGCGGGGAGTACAATGAGCAGTTCTTC. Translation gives CASSSQTSGEYNEQFF.

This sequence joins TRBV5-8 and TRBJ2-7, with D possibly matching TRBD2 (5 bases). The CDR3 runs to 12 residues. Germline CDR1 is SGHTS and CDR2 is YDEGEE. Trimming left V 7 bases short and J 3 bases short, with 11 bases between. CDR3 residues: CASLRDGYEQYF. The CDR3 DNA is TGTGCCAGCCTTCGGGATGGCTACGAGCAGTACTTC. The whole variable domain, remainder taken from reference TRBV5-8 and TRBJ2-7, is EAGVTQSPTHLIKTRGQQATLRCSPISGHTSVYWYQQALGLGLQFLLWYDEGEERNRGNFPPRFSGRQFPNYSSELNVNALELEDSALYLCASLRDGYEQYFGPGTRLTVT.

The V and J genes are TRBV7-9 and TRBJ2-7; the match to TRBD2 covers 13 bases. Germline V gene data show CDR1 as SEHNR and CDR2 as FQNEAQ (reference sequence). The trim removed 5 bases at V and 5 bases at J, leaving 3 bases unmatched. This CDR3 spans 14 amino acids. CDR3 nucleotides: TGTGCCAGCAGCCTAACTAGCGGGAGGGACGAGCAGTACTTC. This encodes CASSLTSGRDEQYF.

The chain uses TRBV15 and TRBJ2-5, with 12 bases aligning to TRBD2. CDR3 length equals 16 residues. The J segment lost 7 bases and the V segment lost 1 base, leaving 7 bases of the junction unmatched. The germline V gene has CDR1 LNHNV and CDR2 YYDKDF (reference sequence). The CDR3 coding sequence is TGTGCCACCAGCAGAGGACTAGCGGGAGCCCTGGGGACCCAGTACTTC. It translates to CATSRGLAGALGTQYF.

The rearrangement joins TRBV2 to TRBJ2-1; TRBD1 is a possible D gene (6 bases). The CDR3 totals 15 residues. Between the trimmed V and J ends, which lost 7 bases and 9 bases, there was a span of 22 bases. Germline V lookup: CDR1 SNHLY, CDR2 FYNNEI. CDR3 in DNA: TGTGCCAGCAAATCGGACAGCCAAGAGATCGGTGAGCAGTTCTTC. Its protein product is CASKSDSQEIGEQFF. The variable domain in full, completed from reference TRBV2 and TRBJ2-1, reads EPEVTQTPSHQVTQMGQEVILRCVPISNHLYFYWYRQILGQKVEFLVSFYNNEISEKSEIFDDQFSVERPDGSNFTLKIRSTKLEDSAMYFCASKSDSQEIGEQFFGPGTRLTVL.

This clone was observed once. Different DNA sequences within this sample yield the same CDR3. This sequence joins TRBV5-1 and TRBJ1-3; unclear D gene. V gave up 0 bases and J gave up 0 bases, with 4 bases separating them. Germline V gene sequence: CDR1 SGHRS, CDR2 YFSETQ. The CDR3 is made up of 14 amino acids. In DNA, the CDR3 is TGCGCCAGCAGCTTGGGGAGCTCTGGAAACACCATATATTTT. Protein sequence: CASSLGSSGNTIYF.

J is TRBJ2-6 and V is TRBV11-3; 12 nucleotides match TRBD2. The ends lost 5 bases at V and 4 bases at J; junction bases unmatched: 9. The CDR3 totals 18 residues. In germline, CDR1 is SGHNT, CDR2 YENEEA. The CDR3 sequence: CASSPSGRAELGANVLTF. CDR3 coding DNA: TGTGCCAGCAGCCCTAGCGGGAGGGCCGAATTAGGGGCCAACGTCCTGACTTTC.

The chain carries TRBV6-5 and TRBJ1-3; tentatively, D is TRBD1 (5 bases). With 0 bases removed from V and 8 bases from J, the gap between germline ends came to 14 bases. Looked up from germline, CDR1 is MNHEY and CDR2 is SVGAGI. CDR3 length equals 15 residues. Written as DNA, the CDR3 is TGTGCCAGCAGTTACTCAGGAGCCCTAGGGGACACCATATATTTT. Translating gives CASSYSGALGDTIYF.